What follows are 24 T cell receptor beta chains derived from one specimen sequenced in a study of T-cell reconstitution after alpha-beta-depleted transplantation in children. A TCRbeta library incorporating unique molecular identifiers was prepared. Via MiXCR, TCRdb re-called the PCR reads, giving one row per CDR3 protein. Among some 530,000 distinct CDR3 sequences listed, approximately 12% were seen once. This material consisted of PBMCs from the stem cell graft donor, taken from the stem cell graft. These receptors all come from a human donor who donated a stem cell graft to a child with combined immunodeficiency.

The chain uses TRBV7-3 and TRBJ2-3; either TRBD1 or TRBD2 may fit D (5 bases each). Between the trimmed V and J ends, which lost 7 bases and 0 bases, there was a span of 14 bases. In germline, CDR1 is SGHTA, CDR2 FQGTGA. The CDR3 has 15 residues. CDR3 protein: CASTRGGRSTDTQYF. Here the CDR3 DNA reads TGTGCCAGCACCCGGGGCGGCAGAAGCACAGATACGCAGTATTTT.

This clonotype was seen a handful of times. The chain employs TRBV21-1 and TRBJ2-5; whether TRBD2, the table's D call, matches the DNA was not checked. TRBV21-1 is a pseudogene segment. This CDR3 is built from 19 residues. CDR3 in DNA: TGTGCCAGCAGCAAAGCGCTTTGGTTAGCGGGAGGACGGGAGGAGACCCAGTACTTC. Amino acid sequence: CASSKALWLAGGREETQYF.

CDR3 sequence (DNA): TGTGCTAGTGGTTTGGGGGACAGGCGGCTGTTTTTT. Amino acids: CASGLGDRRLFF. J is TRBJ2-2 and V is TRBV12-5; TRBD1 matches at 8 bases. Germline V gives CDR1 LGHNT, CDR2 FRNRAP. V lost 1 base, J lost 13 bases, and 2 bases stayed unmatched. The CDR3 spans 12 residues.

The gene calls are TRBV11-3 and TRBJ2-7, with unresolved D. The V end lost 4 bases, the J end lost 4 bases, and 20 bases lay between the germline ends. From germline, CDR1 is SGHNT and CDR2 YENEEA. CDR3 length: 16 residues. CDR3 coding DNA: TGTGCCAGCAGCTCCCGGCCGGGTGAGCTAGGTTACGAGCAGTACTTC. Translating gives CASSSRPGELGYEQYF.

Many counts were recorded for this clonotype. The chain has TRBV10-3 and TRBJ2-3; D not certain. This CDR3 has 13 residues. Per germline, CDR1 ENHRY and CDR2 SYGVKD. The V and J ends lost 6 bases and 2 bases respectively, with 9 bases between them. The CDR3 reads CAIRRPNTDTQYF. CDR3 DNA: TGTGCCATCAGGAGGCCAAACACAGATACGCAGTATTTT.

This clonotype was picked up many times. V and J are TRBV4-3 and TRBJ2-5; 8 bases map to TRBD1. Germline V lookup: CDR1 LGHNA, CDR2 YSLEER. The CDR3 runs to 19 residues. After removal of 3 bases from V and 0 bases from J, the junction contained 15 bases not matched to a gene. The CDR3 is CASSQFWDRRPLYQETQYF. For the CDR3, the DNA is TGCGCCAGCAGCCAGTTTTGGGACAGGCGACCCCTGTACCAAGAGACCCAGTACTTC.

This clonotype came up a few times. This chain joins TRBV5-1 and TRBJ2-3; 12 bases map to TRBD2. This CDR3 contains 18 residues. Trimming cost V 3 bases and J 0 bases; bases outside gene matches: 8. The germline gives CDR1 SGHRS, CDR2 YFSETQ. This CDR3 reads CASSWRLAGEGSTDTQYF. The DNA for the CDR3 is TGCGCCAGCAGCTGGAGACTAGCGGGAGAAGGGAGCACAGATACGCAGTATTTT.

This clonotype was recorded many times. This rearrangement joins TRBV12-3 or TRBV12-4 to TRBJ2-2; no firm D call. V lost 6 bases and J 7 bases, leaving 15 bases between the germline ends. The CDR3 is 14 residues long. The CDR3 region has the DNA TGTGCCAGCAGCGTTCTAGGGAAAGGCGGGGAGCTGTTTTTT. Its protein product is CASSVLGKGGELFF.

This chain links TRBV20-1 with TRBJ2-7, with D possibly being TRBD1 (5 bases). From germline, CDR1 is DFQATT and CDR2 SNEGSKA (reference sequence). CDR3 length: 14 amino acids. The ends were cut back, 3 bases at V and 1 base at J, with 13 bases in the middle. Here the CDR3 DNA reads TGCAGTGCTAGTGATTCAGGGATGTCCTACGAGCAGTACTTC. Translating gives CSASDSGMSYEQYF.

J is TRBJ2-1 and V is TRBV3-1; 10 bases align to TRBD2. Per germline, CDR1 LGHDT and CDR2 YNNKEL (reference sequence). V lost 0 bases, J lost 0 bases, and 5 bases stayed unmatched. The CDR3 extends over 18 amino acids. CDR3 residues: CASSQDGAGGSSYNEQFF. The CDR3, as DNA: TGTGCCAGCAGCCAAGATGGAGCGGGAGGGAGCTCCTACAATGAGCAGTTCTTC.

Ten or more counts support this clonotype. The chain is built from TRBV20-1 and TRBJ2-5; possibly TRBD2 for D (5 bases). This CDR3 is built from 16 residues. Germline assignment: CDR1 DFQATT and CDR2 SNEGSKA (reference sequence). V lost 5 bases and J lost 0, with 19 bases in between. The CDR3 loop is CSASSTKETYQETQYF. CDR3 sequence (DNA): TGCAGTGCTTCTTCGACTAAGGAAACGTACCAAGAGACCCAGTACTTC.

This clonotype has a handful of counts. The chain recombines TRBV5-6 with TRBJ2-2; TRBD2 aligns across 7 bases. CDR1 is SGHDT and CDR2 is YYEEEE in the germline V gene. The CDR3 extends over 16 amino acids. With V trimmed by 1 base and J by 0 bases, 3 bases remained unmatched. The chain's CDR3 is CASSLWLAANTGELFF. CDR3 nucleotides: TGTGCCAGCAGCTTGTGGCTAGCGGCGAACACCGGGGAGCTGTTTTTT.

The gene calls are TRBV12-3 or TRBV12-4 and TRBJ1-2; possible D gene TRBD1, 6 bases. CDR3 length: 13 amino acids. V gave up 3 bases and J gave up 7 bases, with 12 bases separating them. The CDR3 here is CASSFNYRAGYTF. The DNA of the CDR3 is TGTGCCAGCAGTTTCAATTACAGGGCTGGCTACACCTTC.

V and J are TRBV18 and TRBJ2-6; D gene ambiguous. CDR3 size: 15 residues. The germline V and J ends were trimmed by 3 bases and 2 bases, with 8 bases remaining between them. Germline loops: CDR1 KGHSH, CDR2 LQKENI. The CDR3 region is CASSPTVAGANVLTF. The DNA for the CDR3 is TGTGCCAGCTCACCTACGGTTGCTGGGGCCAACGTCCTGACTTTC.

This clonotype was recorded many times. The rearrangement links TRBV12-3 or TRBV12-4 to TRBJ1-5; possible D gene TRBD1, 6 bases. Trimming took off 5 bases at V and 6 bases at J, with 17 bases between the two ends. The CDR3 runs to 15 residues. The CDR3 region has the DNA TGTGCCAGCAGTCTTCGGGACATTCAGGGTCAGCCCCAGCATTTT. Translation gives CASSLRDIQGQPQHF.

The chain uses TRBV12-3 or TRBV12-4 and TRBJ2-1; maybe TRBD1 (5 bases). V dropped 6 bases and J dropped 0 bases, with 12 bases sitting between them. CDR3 size: 15 residues. CDR3 DNA sequence: TGTGCCAGCAGGACCGACAGTAGCTCCTACAATGAGCAGTTCTTC. Protein: CASRTDSSSYNEQFF.

This clonotype was counted between two and nine times. The genes are TRBV12-3 or TRBV12-4 and TRBJ2-3; 9 bases agree with TRBD2. CDR3 length equals 16 residues. Losses at the gene ends were 3 bases for V and 7 bases for J; bases not matched to a gene: 11. The CDR3: CASSLAGLTSGNTQYF. CDR3 nucleotide sequence: TGTGCCAGCAGTTTGGCTGGGTTGACTAGCGGTAATACGCAGTATTTT.

In its sample, this clonotype was seen a few times. The chain carries TRBV7-2 and TRBJ1-2; D is uncertain. V lost 2 bases and J lost 8, with 15 bases in between. The CDR3 is 14 amino acids. Germline CDR1 SGHTA, CDR2 FQGNSA. The CDR3 protein is CASSLIQTGRGYTF. CDR3 DNA sequence: TGTGCCAGCAGCTTAATACAGACCGGACGAGGCTACACCTTC. The full variable domain, completed using reference TRBV7-2 and TRBJ1-2, is GAGVSQSPSNKVTEKGKDVELRCDPISGHTALYWYRQSLGQGLEFLIYFQGNSAPDKSGLPSDRFSAERTGGSVSTLTIQRTQQEDSAVYLCASSLIQTGRGYTFGSGTRLTVV.

This clonotype came up a few times. The J gene is TRBJ2-2, the V gene TRBV5-1; a possible D gene is TRBD2 (5 bases). Germline CDR1 reads SGHRS; CDR2 reads YFSETQ. The CDR3 length is 14 residues. Trimming stripped 1 base from V and 4 bases from J, with 8 bases between. The CDR3 DNA reads TGCGCCAGCAGCTTGAGGGAGCCCACCGGGGAGCTGTTTTTT. Its protein product is CASSLREPTGELFF.

In this sample, this clonotype turned up many times. The gene calls are TRBV20-1 and TRBJ1-2, with D uncertain. Germline V gene sequence: CDR1 DFQATT, CDR2 SNEGSKA (reference sequence). The CDR3 is 13 amino acids. Trimming stripped 0 bases from V and 0 bases from J, with 5 bases between. CDR3 residues: CSARDRANYGYTF. The CDR3 region has the DNA TGCAGTGCTAGAGATCGAGCTAACTATGGCTACACCTTC.

This clonotype appeared a few times. The rearrangement joins TRBV12-3 or TRBV12-4 to TRBJ2-3; 10 bases are a match to TRBD2. The CDR3 consists of 16 residues. V dropped 5 bases and J dropped 3; count of bases not matched to a gene: 8. CDR3 sequence (DNA): TGTGCCAGCAGTCCCTCAGCGGGAGGGACGACAGATACGCAGTATTTT. This translates into CASSPSAGGTTDTQYF.

This chain uses TRBV30 with TRBJ1-2, with 9 positions matching TRBD1. V lost 2 bases and J lost 6; bases outside the gene matches: 4. The length of the CDR3 is 13 residues. The germline V gene encodes CDR1 GTSNPN and CDR2 SVGIG (reference sequence). CDR3 loop: CAWSSDRGHGYTF. Here the CDR3 DNA reads TGTGCCTGGAGTTCGGACAGGGGCCATGGCTACACCTTC.

The chain has TRBV6-5 and TRBJ2-2; no reliable D call. The CDR3 sequence is 16 residues long. Trimming cost V 0 bases and J 4 bases, with 12 bases left between them. Germline values: CDR1 MNHEY, CDR2 SVGAGI. The CDR3 DNA is TGTGCCAGCAGTTACTCCCCCGGAGTGGGCACCGGGGAGCTGTTTTTT. It encodes CASSYSPGVGTGELFF.

This clonotype was seen only a few times. The V and J genes are TRBV20-1 and TRBJ2-1; 13 bases fit TRBD2. This CDR3 contains 15 residues. From germline, CDR1 is DFQATT and CDR2 SNEGSKA (reference sequence). Unmatched junction bases numbered 10, after V lost 8 bases and J lost 6 bases. CDR3 DNA sequence: TGCAGTACCGGGACTAGCGGGATCCTAAGCAATGAGCAGTTCTTC. Encoded protein: CSTGTSGILSNEQFF.